Listed here is a single T cell receptor (beta chain). Its antigen is unknown. This entry belongs to a study of T cells after yellow fever vaccination. The V gene lost 6 bases and the J gene lost 4 bases, with 16 bases spanning the gap. The CDR3 runs 15 residues. Germline-derived CDR1 and CDR2 are MDHEN and SYDVKM. The study's findings and limits: There was a small share of clonotypes that showed up in both the CD4 and CD8 compartments. One caveat is that FACS-sorted repertoires could contain abundant clonotypes contaminating from the bulk population.

Synthesis of TCR cDNA relied on 5'RACE template switching, which attached a universal primer site and UMIs. TCRdb recomputed calls from the 5' RACE reads with MiXCR, one row per CDR3 protein. The data contain under 300,000 distinct CDR3 sequences, about 7.1% of them singletons. The input for sequencing was CD4+ T cells sorted from PBMCs, taken 15 days after the yellow fever booster vaccination. The clonotype originates from a man aged 25-45 years who received the YFV17D yellow fever vaccine. V usage is TRBV28 and J usage is TRBJ1-5; D remains unclear. In nucleotides, the CDR3 is TGTGCCAGCAGGGGTTCTAGGAGGGATAATCAGCCCCAGCATTTT. Protein: CASRGSRRDNQPQHF.